The T cell receptor beta chain described here comes from a study of CD8 T cells in ankylosing spondylitis (dated by TCRdb to about 2017). As for the study more broadly: To find TCR variants linked to disease, the study profiled T cell receptor beta repertoires in ankylosing spondylitis patients and healthy donors. The full study cohort was made up of 25 to 30 ankylosing spondylitis patients and 108 healthy donors. Samples of peripheral blood were taken, and for ankylosing spondylitis patients, synovial fluid was collected as well. The study at large found these results: The disease-linked clones had a CD8+ phenotype and were found at relatively low frequencies in peripheral blood. A TCR beta motif of fewer than 10 highly homologous amino acid variants appeared characteristic of blood from ankylosing spondylitis patients. Significant enrichment of the disease-linked clones was reported in matched synovial fluid samples from ankylosing spondylitis patients. Some motif variants had previously been reported in the synovial fluid and blood of reactive arthritis patients, which suggests shared mechanisms of disease initiation.

Concerning this clonotype itself: Its antigen is currently not known. No much larger clone exists at a distance of one base, and base qualities are not known.

Clipping removes 6 bases from V and 4 bases from J, with 9 as the unmatched junction base count. The CDR3, cysteine through phenylalanine, is 15 amino acids long. Kept here is only the CDR3 DNA, which spans 45 bases and is read in frame from base 1. Sequencing was carried out with an Illumina HiSeq 2500. Quantitative 5'-RACE with molecular barcodes was used to prepare TCR beta libraries. From the authors' description of their analysis: Disease-linked TCR variants were identified with a new computational method built on a probabilistic model of VDJ rearrangement. Using fastp trimming at Q25 and MiXCR clonotype assembly, TCRdb reanalyzed the public sequencing data and kept in-frame beta chains. Every distinct CDR3 protein forms one entry, paired with its most common genes and DNA. TCRdb, rather than the study authors, made the V and J calls. In all, the sample holds about 460,000 distinct CDR3 sequences, and approximately 5% of those were seen once. Roughly 3.2% of the sample belongs to the ten largest clones.

The chain couples TRBV12-3 or TRBV12-4 to TRBJ2-7, with 10 middle bases fitting TRBD1. The receptor was isolated from a male donor with ankylosing spondylitis. Sequenced input: blood, either unsorted or a sorted T cell fraction (not recorded which). The CDR3 amino acid sequence is: CASSKGQGSGYEQYF. The DNA sequence is given as TGTGCCAGCAGCAAGGGACAGGGGAGTGGGTACGAGCAGTACTTC.